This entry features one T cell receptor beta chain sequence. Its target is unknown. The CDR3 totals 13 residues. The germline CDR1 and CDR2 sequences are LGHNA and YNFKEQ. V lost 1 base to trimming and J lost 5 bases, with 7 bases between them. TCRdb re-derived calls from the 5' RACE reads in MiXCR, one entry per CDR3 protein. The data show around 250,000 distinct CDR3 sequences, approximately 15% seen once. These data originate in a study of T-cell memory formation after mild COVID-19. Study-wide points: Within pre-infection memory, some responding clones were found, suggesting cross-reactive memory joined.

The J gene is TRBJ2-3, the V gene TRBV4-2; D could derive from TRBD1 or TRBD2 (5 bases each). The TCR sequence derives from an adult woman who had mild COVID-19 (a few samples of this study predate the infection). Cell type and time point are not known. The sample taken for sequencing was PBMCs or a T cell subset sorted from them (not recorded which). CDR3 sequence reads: CASSQAGLDTQYF. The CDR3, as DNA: TGTGCCAGCAGCCAAGCGGGGCTAGATACGCAGTATTTT.